The clone carrying this TCR beta chain was detected a few times. Its target is unknown. This record belongs to a study of human T cells and chemical hapten exposure. Whole-study results and caveats: Among TCRs, those above 1 in 1000 frequency were unaffected by DPC sensitization.

Within the library, unique molecular identifiers were attached to each individual cDNA molecule. Per the original methods: Counts of TCRs in each sample centred on a median of around 96,000 and extended from about 20,000 to 690,000. TCRdb fed the RACE reads into MiXCR, producing one record per CDR3 protein. TCRdb's processing, not the authors', yielded these V and J calls. Of more than 70,000 distinct CDR3 sequences listed, about 8.6% are singletons. V was shortened by 0 bases and J by 1 base, with 12 bases between the two germline ends. The CDR3 sequence is 16 residues long. Germline CDR1 reads DFQATT; CDR2 reads SNEGSKA (reference sequence). The time point is: healthy volunteer bleed at 2 weeks. Unfractionated whole blood yielded the extracted total RNA.

This chain links TRBV20-1 with TRBJ2-2, with D perhaps matching TRBD2 (6 bases). The source of this sequence is a female donor in good health. Some clones in this sample may be carry-over from other donors' samples. Sequencing was carried out using whole blood. Written as DNA, the CDR3 is TGCAGTGCTAGAGATCTTGGGGGGTGGAACACCGGGGAGCTGTTTTTT. Translating gives CSARDLGGWNTGELFF.